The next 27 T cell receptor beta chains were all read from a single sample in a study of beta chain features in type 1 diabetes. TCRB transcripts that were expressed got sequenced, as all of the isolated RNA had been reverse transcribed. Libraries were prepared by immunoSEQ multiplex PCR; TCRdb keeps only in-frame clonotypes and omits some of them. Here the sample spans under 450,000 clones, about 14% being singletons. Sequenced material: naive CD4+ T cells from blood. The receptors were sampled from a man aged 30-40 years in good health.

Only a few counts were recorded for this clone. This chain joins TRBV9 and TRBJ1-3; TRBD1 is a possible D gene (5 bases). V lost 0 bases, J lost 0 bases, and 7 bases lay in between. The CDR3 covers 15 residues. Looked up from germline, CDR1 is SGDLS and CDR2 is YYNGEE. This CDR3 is CASSVGGTSGNTIYF. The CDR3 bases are TGTGCCAGCAGCGTAGGGGGCACCTCTGGAAACACCATATATTTT.

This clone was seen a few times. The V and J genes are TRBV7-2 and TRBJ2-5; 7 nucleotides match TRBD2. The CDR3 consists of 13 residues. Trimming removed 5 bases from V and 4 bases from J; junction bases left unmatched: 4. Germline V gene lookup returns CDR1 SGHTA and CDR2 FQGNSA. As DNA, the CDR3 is TGTGCCAGCAGCAGAAGCGGGGTAGAGACCCAGTACTTC. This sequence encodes CASSRSGVETQYF.

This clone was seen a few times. Written as DNA, the CDR3 is TGTGCCAGCAGCTTAGTGTCCGGACAGAGGGATTATGGCTACACCTTC. This codes for CASSLVSGQRDYGYTF. The rearrangement joins TRBV7-9 to TRBJ1-2; a weak D match, TRBD1 (6 bases). There are 16 residues in the CDR3. Germline V CDR1 and CDR2: SEHNR, FQNEAQ (reference sequence). V gave up 1 base and J gave up 5 bases, with 17 bases separating them.

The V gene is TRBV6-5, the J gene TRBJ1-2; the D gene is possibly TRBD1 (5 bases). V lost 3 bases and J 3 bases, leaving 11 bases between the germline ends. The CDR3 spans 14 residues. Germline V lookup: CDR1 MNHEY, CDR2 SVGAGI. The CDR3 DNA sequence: TGTGCCAGCAGTTATTTGCAGGGCTACTATGGCTACACCTTC. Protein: CASSYLQGYYGYTF.

CDR3 protein: CASSQVSGAGNTIYF. The CDR3 DNA is TGTGCCAGCAGCCAAGTATCGGGGGCTGGAAACACCATATATTTT. The chain carries TRBV4-2 and TRBJ1-3; possible D gene TRBD1, 5 bases. Trimming shortened V by 1 base and J by 2 bases, and 9 bases separated the two germline ends. Germline V CDR1 and CDR2: LGHNA, YNFKEQ. CDR3 length equals 15 residues.

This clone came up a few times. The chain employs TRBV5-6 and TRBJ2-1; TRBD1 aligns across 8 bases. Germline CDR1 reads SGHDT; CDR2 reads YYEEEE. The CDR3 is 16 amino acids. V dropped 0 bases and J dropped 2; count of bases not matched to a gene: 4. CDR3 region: CASSLAGTGAYNEQFF. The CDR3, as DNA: TGTGCCAGCAGCTTGGCCGGGACAGGCGCCTACAATGAGCAGTTCTTC. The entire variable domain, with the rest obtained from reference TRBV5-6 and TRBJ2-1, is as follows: DAGVTQSPTHLIKTRGQQVTLRCSPKSGHDTVSWYQQALGQGPQFIFQYYEEEERQRGNFPDRFSGHQFPNYSSELNVNALLLGDSALYLCASSLAGTGAYNEQFFGPGTRLTVL.

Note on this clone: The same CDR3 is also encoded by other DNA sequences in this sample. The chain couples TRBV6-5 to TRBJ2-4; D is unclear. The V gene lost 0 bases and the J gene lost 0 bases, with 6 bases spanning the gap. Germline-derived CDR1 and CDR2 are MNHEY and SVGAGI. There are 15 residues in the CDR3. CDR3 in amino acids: CASSYSRVAKNIQYF. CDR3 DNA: TGTGCCAGCAGTTACTCAAGGGTAGCCAAAAACATTCAGTACTTC.

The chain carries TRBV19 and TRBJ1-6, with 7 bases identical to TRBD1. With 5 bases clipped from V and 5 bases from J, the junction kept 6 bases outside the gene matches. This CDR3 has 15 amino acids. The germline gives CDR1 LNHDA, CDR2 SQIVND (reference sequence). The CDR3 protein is CASSQGTDNNSPLHF. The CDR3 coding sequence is TGTGCCAGTAGTCAAGGGACAGATAATAATTCACCCCTCCACTTT.

The CDR3 nucleotides read TGCGCCAGCAGCTTGGAGATAGCCGGGGAGCTGTTTTTT. Protein product: CASSLEIAGELFF. The chain couples TRBV5-1 to TRBJ2-2; D is undetermined. CDR3 length: 13 amino acids. The germline CDR1 and CDR2 sequences are SGHRS and YFSETQ. V was pared by 0 bases and J by 6 bases, with 6 bases between.

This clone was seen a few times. The CDR3 sequence is CSVAWLAGVEQFF. The CDR3, as DNA: TGCAGCGTTGCGTGGCTAGCGGGAGTGGAGCAGTTCTTC. The chain links TRBV29-1 to TRBJ2-1; 10 nucleotides match TRBD2. J lost 10 bases, V lost 4 bases, and 7 bases had no gene match. This CDR3 spans 13 amino acids. The germline V gene has CDR1 SQVTM and CDR2 ANQGSEA.

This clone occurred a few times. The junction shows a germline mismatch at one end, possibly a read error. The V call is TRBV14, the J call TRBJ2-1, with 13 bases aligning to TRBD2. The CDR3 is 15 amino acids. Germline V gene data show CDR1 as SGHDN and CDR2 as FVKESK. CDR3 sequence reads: CASSPTSGRYSEQFF. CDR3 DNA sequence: TGTGCCAGCAGCCCGACTAGCGGGAGGTACAGTGAGCAGTTCTTC.

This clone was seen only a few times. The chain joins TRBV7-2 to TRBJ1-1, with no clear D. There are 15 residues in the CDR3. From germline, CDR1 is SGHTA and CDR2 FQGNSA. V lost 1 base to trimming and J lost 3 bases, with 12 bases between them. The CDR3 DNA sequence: TGTGCCAGCAGCTTAGTCTCCCTCCTAGACACTGAAGCTTTCTTT. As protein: CASSLVSLLDTEAFF.

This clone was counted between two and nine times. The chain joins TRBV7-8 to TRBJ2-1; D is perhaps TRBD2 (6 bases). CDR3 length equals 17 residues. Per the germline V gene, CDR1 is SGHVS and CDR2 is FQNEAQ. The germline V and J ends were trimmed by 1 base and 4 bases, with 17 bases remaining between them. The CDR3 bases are TGTGCCAGCAGCTTAGGGAACCTGCGGGATCGGTACAATGAGCAGTTCTTC. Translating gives CASSLGNLRDRYNEQFF.

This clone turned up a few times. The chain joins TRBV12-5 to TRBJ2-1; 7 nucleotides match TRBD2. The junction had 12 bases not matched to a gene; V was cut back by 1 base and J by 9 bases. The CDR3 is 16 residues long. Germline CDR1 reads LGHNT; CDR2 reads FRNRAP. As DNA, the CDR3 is TGTGCTAGTGGTTTGGCAGCGGGATTGCATGTAGGTGAGCAGTTCTTC. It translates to CASGLAAGLHVGEQFF.

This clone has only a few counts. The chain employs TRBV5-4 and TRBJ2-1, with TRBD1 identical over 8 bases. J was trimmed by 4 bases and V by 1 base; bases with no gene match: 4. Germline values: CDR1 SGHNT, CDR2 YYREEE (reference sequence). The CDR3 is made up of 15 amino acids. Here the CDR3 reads CASSLRQGAYNEQFF. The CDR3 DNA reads TGTGCCAGCAGCTTGCGCCAGGGGGCGTACAATGAGCAGTTCTTC.

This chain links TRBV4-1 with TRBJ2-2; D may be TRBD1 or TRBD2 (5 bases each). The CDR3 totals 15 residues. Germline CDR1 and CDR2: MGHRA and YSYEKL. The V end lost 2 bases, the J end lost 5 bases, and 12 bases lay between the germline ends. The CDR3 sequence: CASSQPGARTGELFF. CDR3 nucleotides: TGCGCCAGCAGCCAACCCGGGGCTAGAACCGGGGAGCTGTTTTTT.

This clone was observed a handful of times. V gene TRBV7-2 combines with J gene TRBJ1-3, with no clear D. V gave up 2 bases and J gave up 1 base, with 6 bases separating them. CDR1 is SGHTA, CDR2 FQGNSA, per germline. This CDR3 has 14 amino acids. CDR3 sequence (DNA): TGTGCCAGCAGCTTAATGGGTTCTGGAAACACCATATATTTT. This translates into CASSLMGSGNTIYF.

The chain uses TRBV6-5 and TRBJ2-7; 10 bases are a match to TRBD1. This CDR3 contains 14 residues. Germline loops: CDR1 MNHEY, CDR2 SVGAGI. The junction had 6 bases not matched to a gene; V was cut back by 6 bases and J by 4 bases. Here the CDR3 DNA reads TGTGCCAGCAGACCAGCGGGACAGGGGTACGAGCAGTACGTC. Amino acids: CASRPAGQGYEQYV.

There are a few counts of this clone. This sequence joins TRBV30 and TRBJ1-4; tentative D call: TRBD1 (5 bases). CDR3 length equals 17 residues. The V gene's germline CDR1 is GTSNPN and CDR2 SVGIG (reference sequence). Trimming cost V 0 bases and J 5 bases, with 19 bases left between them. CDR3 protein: CAWSVRGWTRGNEKLFF. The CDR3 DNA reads TGTGCCTGGAGTGTACGAGGTTGGACACGGGGGAATGAAAAACTGTTTTTT.

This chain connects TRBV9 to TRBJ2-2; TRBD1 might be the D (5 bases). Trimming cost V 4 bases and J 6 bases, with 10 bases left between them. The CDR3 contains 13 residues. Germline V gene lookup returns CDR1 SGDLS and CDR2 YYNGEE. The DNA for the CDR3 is TGTGCCAGCAGCACCTCAGGGCCCGGGGAGCTGTTTTTT. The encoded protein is CASSTSGPGELFF.

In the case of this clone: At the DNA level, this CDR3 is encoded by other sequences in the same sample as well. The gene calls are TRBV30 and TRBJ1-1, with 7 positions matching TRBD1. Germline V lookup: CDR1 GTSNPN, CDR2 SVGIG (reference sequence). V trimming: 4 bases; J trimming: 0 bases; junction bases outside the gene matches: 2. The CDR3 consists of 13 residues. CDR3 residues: CAWNRGLNTEAFF. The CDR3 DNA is TGTGCCTGGAACAGGGGCCTGAACACTGAAGCTTTCTTT.

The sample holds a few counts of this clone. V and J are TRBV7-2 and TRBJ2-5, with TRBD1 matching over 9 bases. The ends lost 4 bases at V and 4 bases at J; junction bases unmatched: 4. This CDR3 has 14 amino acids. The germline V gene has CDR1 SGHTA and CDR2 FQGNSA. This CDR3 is CASSSQQGAETQYF. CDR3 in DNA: TGTGCCAGCAGCTCACAACAGGGGGCAGAGACCCAGTACTTC.

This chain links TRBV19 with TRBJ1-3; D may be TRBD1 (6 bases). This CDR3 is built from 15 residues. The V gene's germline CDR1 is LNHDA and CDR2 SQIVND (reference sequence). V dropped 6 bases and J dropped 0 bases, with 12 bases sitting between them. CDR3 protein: CASSPTGNSGNTIYF. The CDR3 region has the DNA TGTGCCAGTAGCCCTACAGGGAACTCTGGAAACACCATATATTTT.

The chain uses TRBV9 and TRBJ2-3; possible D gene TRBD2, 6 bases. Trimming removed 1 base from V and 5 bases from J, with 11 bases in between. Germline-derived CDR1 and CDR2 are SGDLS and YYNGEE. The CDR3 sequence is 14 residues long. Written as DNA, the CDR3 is TGTGCCAGCAGCGTACGGGAGATCGTAGATACGCAGTATTTT. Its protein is CASSVREIVDTQYF.

The CDR3 sequence is CASRLGGTEAFF. In nucleotides, the CDR3 is TGTGCCAGCAGATTGGGGGGGACTGAAGCTTTCTTT. The chain has TRBV28 and TRBJ1-1, with D possibly TRBD1 on 5 matching bases. The germline V and J ends were trimmed by 6 bases and 5 bases, with 10 bases remaining between them. The CDR3 length is 12 residues. Germline V gene lookup returns CDR1 MDHEN and CDR2 SYDVKM.

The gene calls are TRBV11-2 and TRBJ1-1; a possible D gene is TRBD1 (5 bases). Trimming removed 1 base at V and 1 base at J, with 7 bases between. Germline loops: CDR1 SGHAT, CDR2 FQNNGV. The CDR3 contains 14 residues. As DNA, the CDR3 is TGTGCCAGCAGCTTAGGACAGACGAACACTGAAGCTTTCTTT. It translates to CASSLGQTNTEAFF.

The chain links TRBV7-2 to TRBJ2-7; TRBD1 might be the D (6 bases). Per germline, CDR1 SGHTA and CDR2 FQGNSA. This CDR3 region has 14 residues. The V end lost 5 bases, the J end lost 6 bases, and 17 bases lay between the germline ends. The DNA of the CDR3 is TGTGCCAGCAGCCCCCGGGTGGGGGCGGGCGAGCAGTACTTC. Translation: CASSPRVGAGEQYF.